Each of the 24 T cell receptor beta chains below was sequenced from the same sample in a study of Japanese encephalitis immunity and Zika vaccine responses. Peptide pools at around 1 ug/mL each stimulated CFSE-labeled PBMCs over a roughly six-day culture. Unfixed live CD56-CD19-CD16-CD3+CD4+ CFSE-low cells were sorted as proliferating CD4 T cells. TCRdb ran MiXCR on the 5' RACE reads and lists one entry per CDR3 protein. This sample has roughly 320 distinct CDR3 sequences, with under 2% found just once. The sequences come from antigen-activated CD4+ T cells from blood, cultured, collected during a Zika inactivated vaccine study. These receptors all stem from an adult man who received an inactivated Zika virus vaccine.

The chain carries TRBV5-1 and TRBJ2-1, with 8 nucleotides matching TRBD2. This CDR3 has 14 amino acids. V trimming: 4 bases; J trimming: 7 bases; junction bases outside the gene matches: 7. The germline V gene encodes CDR1 SGHRS and CDR2 YFSETQ. The CDR3 DNA follows: TGCGCCAGCAGCCCGGGGGGGACAAAAAATGAGCAGTTCTTC. It encodes CASSPGGTKNEQFF.

This clonotype is large (0.1 to 1%) in the sample. This rearrangement joins TRBV12-3 or TRBV12-4 to TRBJ2-2, with 11 positions matching TRBD2. CDR3 length equals 17 residues. Germline trimming cut 5 bases from V and 6 bases from J; bases unmatched to any gene: 11. In DNA form, the CDR3 reads TGTGCCAGCAGTCCCCGATCGACTAGCGGGGTAGCCGGGGAGCTGTTTTTT. It codes for CASSPRSTSGVAGELFF.

This clonotype is labeled medium-sized. The CDR3 bases are TGCGCCAGCAGCCCCCAAACAGGACCCTACGAGCAGTACTTC. Its translation is CASSPQTGPYEQYF. The J gene is TRBJ2-7, the V gene TRBV5-1; maybe TRBD1 (5 bases). Per germline, CDR1 SGHRS and CDR2 YFSETQ. The ends were cut back, 4 bases at V and 2 bases at J, with 13 bases in the middle. This CDR3 is built from 14 residues.

The chain carries TRBV12-3 or TRBV12-4 and TRBJ2-1, with 8 bases identical to TRBD2. V gave up 3 bases and J gave up 7 bases; unmatched junction bases: 5. The CDR3 has 14 amino acids. CDR3: CASSFSGGLNEQFF. CDR3 in DNA: TGTGCCAGCAGTTTTTCGGGGGGGTTGAATGAGCAGTTCTTC.

Relative to its sample, this clonotype is medium-sized. This chain joins TRBV6-5 and TRBJ2-7; D is tentatively TRBD1 or TRBD2 (5 bases each). This CDR3 contains 14 residues. The germline V and J ends were trimmed by 4 bases and 4 bases, with 14 bases remaining between them. The germline CDR1 and CDR2 sequences are MNHEY and SVGAGI. Here the CDR3 reads CASSSLRGGYEQYF. The CDR3 DNA follows: TGTGCCAGCAGTTCCCTCCGTGGGGGATACGAGCAGTACTTC.

This clonotype is classed as medium-sized. The chain has TRBV11-3 and TRBJ2-5, with 8 bases that match TRBD2. This CDR3 is 16 amino acids long. The J segment lost 4 bases and the V segment lost 1 base, leaving 8 bases of the junction unmatched. Germline values: CDR1 SGHNT, CDR2 YENEEA. The CDR3 DNA is TGTGCCAGCAGCTTAGGTTCCAGCGGGGGTGGAGAGACCCAGTACTTC. Translating gives CASSLGSSGGGETQYF.

This clonotype is categorized as large. The CDR3 DNA follows: TGCGCCAGCAGCCAAGCTGGGACAGGGGACGAGCAGTACTTC. Its translation is CASSQAGTGDEQYF. This rearrangement joins TRBV4-3 to TRBJ2-7; 10 bases line up with TRBD1. V shed 1 base, J shed 5 bases, and the junction held 2 bases outside the gene matches. This CDR3 has 14 residues. From germline, CDR1 is LGHNA and CDR2 YSLEER.

In this sample, this clonotype is large. The rearrangement joins TRBV7-8 to TRBJ2-7; D may match TRBD1 or TRBD2 (5 bases each). The CDR3 runs 15 residues. Trimming shortened V by 0 bases and J by 3 bases, and 12 bases separated the two germline ends. Germline V lookup: CDR1 SGHVS, CDR2 FQNEAQ. The CDR3, as DNA: TGTGCCAGCAGCTTAGCGGGGGACCGCGACTACGAGCAGTACTTC. This translates into CASSLAGDRDYEQYF.

By sample fraction, this clonotype is large. The chain has TRBV20-1 and TRBJ1-1, with 7 positions matching TRBD1. This CDR3 contains 14 residues. Germline CDR1 and CDR2: DFQATT and SNEGSKA (reference sequence). The trim removed 6 bases at V and 0 bases at J, leaving 7 bases unmatched. CDR3 in amino acids: CSARMGQMNTEAFF. The CDR3 nucleotides are TGCAGTGCCAGAATGGGACAGATGAACACTGAAGCTTTCTTT.

By its share, this clonotype is medium-sized. The V and J genes are TRBV5-6 and TRBJ2-7; D remains unclear. The V end was cut by 0 bases, the J end by 7 bases, with 14 bases between. CDR1 and CDR2 from the germline V gene are SGHDT and YYEEEE. The CDR3 consists of 14 residues. CDR3 in amino acids: CASSLGRIPLEQYF. The CDR3, as DNA: TGTGCCAGCAGCTTGGGCAGGATACCCCTGGAGCAGTACTTC. Drawing the rest from reference TRBV5-6 and TRBJ2-7, the complete variable domain is DAGVTQSPTHLIKTRGQQVTLRCSPKSGHDTVSWYQQALGQGPQFIFQYYEEEERQRGNFPDRFSGHQFPNYSSELNVNALLLGDSALYLCASSLGRIPLEQYFGPGTRLTVT.

Relative to its sample, this clonotype is large (0.1 to 1%). The chain has TRBV9 and TRBJ1-3, with a weak D call TRBD1 (6 bases). CDR1 SGDLS and CDR2 YYNGEE come from the germline V gene. This CDR3 comprises 14 residues. Trimming cost V 0 bases and J 3 bases, with 7 bases left between them. This chain's CDR3 is CASSVGGLGNTIYF. CDR3 in DNA: TGTGCCAGCAGCGTAGGGGGGCTTGGAAACACCATATATTTT.

In this sample, this clonotype is large. The rearrangement uses TRBV20-1 and TRBJ2-7; 10 nucleotides line up with TRBD2. This CDR3 region has 12 residues. From germline, CDR1 is DFQATT and CDR2 SNEGSKA (reference sequence). Germline trimming cut 3 bases from V and 7 bases from J; bases unmatched to any gene: 3. The CDR3 is CSASPGLAEQYF. Written as DNA, the CDR3 is TGCAGTGCTAGCCCGGGACTAGCGGAGCAGTACTTC.

By share, this clonotype ranks as medium-sized (0.01 to 0.1%). DNA for the CDR3: TGCGCCAGCAGTCAAATCCTACAGGGGAGAAAGTACGAGCAGTACTTC. Encoded protein: CASSQILQGRKYEQYF. The chain links TRBV23-1 to TRBJ2-7, with 7 bases identical to TRBD1. TRBV23-1 is given ORF status, its function remaining uncertain. V shed 2 bases and J 4 bases; nucleotides not matched to a gene: 11. The CDR3 runs to 16 residues.

This clonotype ranks as medium-sized (0.01 to 0.1%). This chain uses TRBV7-8 with TRBJ2-7, with TRBD1 identical over 10 bases. CDR1 and CDR2 (germline): SGHVS, FQNEAQ. This CDR3 is built from 14 residues. Trimming at V came to 5 bases and at J to 2 bases, leaving 3 bases not matched to a gene. CDR3 region: CASSVGTGAYEQYF. The CDR3 DNA is TGTGCCAGCAGCGTAGGGACAGGGGCCTACGAGCAGTACTTC.

This clonotype is medium-sized. The CDR3 DNA follows: TGTGCCAGTATGGGGGGAAATTCACCCCTCCACTTT. Encoded protein: CASMGGNSPLHF. This chain joins TRBV19 and TRBJ1-6; D is perhaps TRBD1 (5 bases). The germline V and J ends were trimmed by 7 bases and 7 bases, with 8 bases remaining between them. The V gene's germline CDR1 is LNHDA and CDR2 SQIVND (reference sequence). The length of the CDR3 is 12 residues.

In its sample, this clonotype is medium-sized (0.01 to 0.1%). CDR3 amino acids: CSAQLYGYTF. As DNA, the CDR3 is TGCAGTGCCCAGCTCTATGGCTACACCTTC. The rearrangement links TRBV20-1 to TRBJ1-2; D gene ambiguous. CDR3 length equals 10 residues. Germline CDR1 reads DFQATT; CDR2 reads SNEGSKA (reference sequence). Trimming pared 6 bases from V and 4 bases from J, leaving 6 bases between.

Relative to its sample, this clonotype is hyperexpanded. Here the CDR3 DNA reads TGCGCCAGCAGCTTACCTACAGGGAAGACTCATGAAAAACTGTTTTTT. Translation: CASSLPTGKTHEKLFF. The chain links TRBV5-1 to TRBJ1-4; TRBD1 is a possible D gene (6 bases). The V end was cut by 2 bases, the J end by 6 bases, with 17 bases between. The CDR3 is 16 residues long. Germline loops: CDR1 SGHRS, CDR2 YFSETQ. Variable domain in full (rest from reference TRBV5-1 and TRBJ1-4): KAGVTQTPRYLIKTRGQQVTLSCSPISGHRSVSWYQQTPGQGLQFLFEYFSETQRNKGNFPGRFSGRQFSNSRSEMNVSTLELGDSALYLCASSLPTGKTHEKLFFGSGTQLSVL.

This clonotype is large (0.1 to 1%). The chain employs TRBV7-8 and TRBJ2-7; D may be TRBD1 or TRBD2 (5 bases each). The germline V gene encodes CDR1 SGHVS and CDR2 FQNEAQ. With 0 bases removed from V and 0 bases from J, the gap between germline ends came to 12 bases. This CDR3 spans 16 amino acids. For the CDR3, the DNA is TGTGCCAGCAGCTTAGCGCAGGGACCCCTCTCCTACGAGCAGTACTTC. Translated: CASSLAQGPLSYEQYF.

By proportion, this clonotype is medium-sized. Here the CDR3 DNA reads TGTGCCAGCAGGGGACAGATGAACACTGAAGCTTTCTTT. It codes for CASRGQMNTEAFF. The V gene is TRBV28, the J gene TRBJ1-1, with 7 bases that match TRBD1. The CDR3 length is 13 residues. The junction had 1 base not matched to a gene; V was cut back by 6 bases and J by 0 bases. The germline CDR1 and CDR2 sequences are MDHEN and SYDVKM.

By its share, this clonotype is large (0.1 to 1%). The genes are TRBV5-8 and TRBJ2-7; TRBD1 is a possible D gene (5 bases). Trimming stripped 1 base from V and 7 bases from J, with 6 bases between. The CDR3 has 11 amino acids. The V gene's germline CDR1 is SGHTS and CDR2 YDEGEE. The CDR3 spells CASSLHREQYF. CDR3 coding DNA: TGTGCCAGCAGCTTGCACAGGGAGCAGTACTTC.

This clonotype rates as large. The gene calls are TRBV10-2 and TRBJ1-2, with 12 nucleotides matching TRBD1. From germline, CDR1 is WSHSY and CDR2 SAAADI. This CDR3 has 14 amino acids. V lost 7 bases, J lost 2 bases, and 2 bases stayed unmatched. CDR3 sequence: CASTGTGGNYGYTF. In DNA, the CDR3 is TGCGCCAGCACCGGGACAGGGGGCAACTATGGCTACACCTTC.

This clonotype is termed medium-sized (0.01 to 0.1%). A much larger clone is a single base away; this may be a read error. CDR3 sequence (DNA): TGTGCCAGCAGCTTAGATACAGAGGTTGCCTACGAGCAGTACTTC. It yields the protein CASSLDTEVAYEQYF. The gene calls are TRBV7-2 and TRBJ2-7, with D unresolved. Trimming removed 1 base at V and 2 bases at J, with 12 bases between. CDR3 length: 15 amino acids. Germline V gives CDR1 SGHTA, CDR2 FQGNSA.

This clonotype rates as large. The chain carries TRBV12-3 or TRBV12-4 and TRBJ2-1; 8 bases line up with TRBD2. V trimming: 2 bases; J trimming: 7 bases; junction bases outside the gene matches: 13. CDR3 length: 17 amino acids. CDR3 loop: CASSLNRGAGTRNEQFF. For the CDR3, the DNA is TGTGCCAGCAGTTTAAATCGGGGAGCCGGGACTAGGAATGAGCAGTTCTTC.

By share of the sample, this clonotype is large (0.1 to 1%). This chain links TRBV7-9 with TRBJ1-2; unclear D gene. The length of the CDR3 is 16 residues. The V gene lost 3 bases and the J gene lost 5 bases, with 19 bases spanning the gap. CDR1 and CDR2 from the germline V gene are SEHNR and FQNEAQ (reference sequence). Here the CDR3 DNA reads TGTGCCAGCAGCTTGGCCGCGTCTAAAGCCCTTTATGGCTACACCTTC. Translating gives CASSLAASKALYGYTF. The full variable domain, completed using reference TRBV7-9 and TRBJ1-2, is DTGVSQNPRHKITKRGQNVTFRCDPISEHNRLYWYRQTLGQGPEFLTYFQNEAQLEKSRLLSDRFSAERPKGSFSTLEIQRTEQGDSAMYLCASSLAASKALYGYTFGSGTRLTVV.